Included here is one TCR beta chain sequence, with context. This CDR3 contains 13 residues. Germline CDR1 reads MNHEY; CDR2 reads SMNVEV (reference sequence). Trimming took 6 bases from V and 16 from J, leaving 22 bases between them. This sample is drawn from a study of blood T cell repertoires in COVID-19. Across the whole study: The United States, Italy and Spain supplied acute and convalescent COVID-19 samples. In each case, the material was cDNA or gDNA derived from T cells, B-cell-depleted T cells, or PBMCs.

Per the original methods: Estimated nucleated cell counts came from reference gene primer amplification. This table comes from immunoSEQ multiplex PCR, and its TCRdb copy is limited to in-frame clones, with some not included. The DNA gave D and trimming, while V, J and clone size come from that table. The sample contains over 350,000 clones, 70% to 90% of which appear only once. The chain carries TRBV27 and TRBJ2-1, with D possibly being TRBD2 (7 bases). Material for sequencing was peripheral blood. The sequence came from a woman aged 25 to 39 with active or convalescent COVID-19. CDR3 bases: TGTGCCAGCAGACCCCCTCGGGCGGGGGCGGGCTTCTTC. As protein: CASRPPRAGAGFF.